The 29 T cell receptor beta chains below all came from one sample that was sequenced in a study of blood T cell repertoires in COVID-19. The protocol was immunoSEQ multiplex PCR, while the TCRdb copy is restricted to in-frame clones and leaves out a portion. The table has under 300,000 clones, 86% seen once. Source material: PBMCs or T cells enriched from blood (not recorded which). Receptor source: a man aged 18 to 35 who had recovered from COVID-19.

The chain is built from TRBV12-5 and TRBJ2-5; D may be TRBD2 (7 bases). Trimming stripped 3 bases from V and 5 bases from J, with 13 bases between. The CDR3 length is 14 residues. CDR1 LGHNT and CDR2 FRNRAP come from the germline V gene. CDR3 amino acids: CASGFGGLGETQYF. DNA for the CDR3: TGTGCTAGTGGTTTCGGGGGGCTTGGGGAGACCCAGTACTTC.

The CDR3 sequence is CASSQQNNQPQHF. The CDR3 DNA follows: TGCGCCAGCAGCCAACAGAACAATCAGCCCCAGCATTTT. The V and J genes are TRBV4-1 and TRBJ1-5, with unresolved D. The ends were cut back, 2 bases at V and 3 bases at J, with 5 bases in the middle. Germline values: CDR1 MGHRA, CDR2 YSYEKL. This CDR3 has 13 residues.

The chain is built from TRBV3-1 (or the pseudogene TRBV3-2) and TRBJ2-1; a weak D match, TRBD2 (6 bases). V dropped 0 bases and J dropped 10 bases, with 13 bases sitting between them. The V gene's germline CDR1 is LGHDT and CDR2 YNNKEL (reference sequence). CDR3 length: 14 residues. CDR3 loop: CASSQEDGTGEQFF. The CDR3 DNA is TGTGCCAGCAGCCAAGAGGACGGGACTGGGGAGCAGTTCTTC.

CDR3 nucleotides: TGCAGCGTTACACAGGGGGCCTTGACATTTTCTAGCACAGATACGCAGTATTTT. Translated, it gives CSVTQGALTFSSTDTQYF. The chain couples TRBV29-1 to TRBJ2-3; TRBD1 agrees at 9 bases. Looked up from germline, CDR1 is SQVTM and CDR2 is ANQGSEA. V shed 5 bases, J shed 0 bases, and the junction held 15 bases outside the gene matches. The length of the CDR3 is 18 residues.

The V call is TRBV7-2, the J call TRBJ1-1, with a tentative D call TRBD1 (5 bases). V lost 5 bases to trimming and J lost 3 bases, with 13 bases between them. The CDR3 length is 14 residues. CDR1 is SGHTA, CDR2 FQGNSA, per germline. The CDR3 DNA reads TGTGCCAGCAGCCCCCGACAGTCTTACACTGAAGCTTTCTTT. The encoded protein is CASSPRQSYTEAFF.

The chain joins TRBV9 to TRBJ2-1; D is unclear. Germline-derived CDR1 and CDR2 are SGDLS and YYNGEE. CDR3 length: 15 amino acids. V lost 1 base and J 9 bases, leaving 17 bases between the germline ends. As DNA, the CDR3 is TGTGCCAGCAGCGTAATTACTACTACTACTGGTGAGCAGTTCTTC. Its translation is CASSVITTTTGEQFF.

The chain has TRBV7-9 and TRBJ1-2; weak D call: TRBD1 (5 bases). V was pared by 4 bases and J by 4 bases, with 19 bases between. The CDR3 loop spans 16 amino acids. Germline lookup yields CDR1 SEHNR and CDR2 FQNEAQ (reference sequence). The DNA for the CDR3 is TGTGCCAGCAGCTCAACAAGCCGGGACGGGGGCTATGGCTACACCTTC. This translates into CASSSTSRDGGYGYTF.

This clone was seen more than once but under ten times. This rearrangement joins TRBV2 to TRBJ2-3; the D is unclear. Per germline, CDR1 SNHLY and CDR2 FYNNEI. This CDR3 contains 13 residues. The ends were cut back, 3 bases at V and 4 bases at J, with 8 bases in the middle. The CDR3 DNA is TGTGCCAGCAGTGACCAGGCCGCAGATACGCAGTATTTT. Translated: CASSDQAADTQYF. Filled out from reference TRBV2 and TRBJ2-3, the complete variable domain reads EPEVTQTPSHQVTQMGQEVILRCVPISNHLYFYWYRQILGQKVEFLVSFYNNEISEKSEIFDDQFSVERPDGSNFTLKIRSTKLEDSAMYFCASSDQAADTQYFGPGTRLTVL.

The chain recombines TRBV7-8 with TRBJ1-2; perhaps TRBD1 as D (5 bases). V was trimmed by 1 base and J by 8 bases, leaving 17 bases between them. CDR1 is SGHVS and CDR2 is FQNEAQ in the germline V gene. There are 15 residues in the CDR3. The CDR3 coding sequence is TGTGCCAGCAGCTTAGTGGGCCAGGGCTTTTGGGGCTACACCTTC. Encoded protein: CASSLVGQGFWGYTF.

The chain uses TRBV11-2 and TRBJ2-7, with D unclear. Between the trimmed V and J ends, which lost 3 bases and 6 bases, there was a span of 12 bases. The CDR3 loop spans 13 amino acids. In germline, CDR1 is SGHAT, CDR2 FQNNGV. CDR3 sequence (DNA): TGTGCCAGCAGCTTGGCCCCGTTTGGCGAGCAGTACTTC. It is translated as CASSLAPFGEQYF.

The chain uses TRBV5-1 and TRBJ1-1, with D maybe TRBD1 (6 bases). CDR1 and CDR2 from the germline V gene are SGHRS and YFSETQ. The CDR3 runs 13 residues. V lost 4 bases, J lost 9 bases, and 16 bases lay in between. The CDR3, as DNA: TGCGCCAGCAGCGGGGGGGCGAATAACAAAGCTTTCTTT. Encoded protein: CASSGGANNKAFF.

The chain joins TRBV27 to TRBJ1-2; D may be TRBD1 (6 bases). Germline CDR1 is MNHEY and CDR2 is SMNVEV (reference sequence). Trimming stripped 3 bases from V and 5 bases from J, with 13 bases between. This CDR3 is 14 amino acids long. The CDR3 sequence is CASSFGGPTYGYTF. In DNA form, the CDR3 reads TGTGCCAGCAGTTTCGGGGGGCCTACTTATGGCTACACCTTC.

The V and J genes are TRBV28 and TRBJ2-5, with 12 bases that match TRBD2. The ends lost 5 bases at V and 4 bases at J; junction bases unmatched: 5. This CDR3 has 15 residues. The germline CDR1 and CDR2 sequences are MDHEN and SYDVKM. CDR3 amino acids: CASSRLAGDGETQYF. Here the CDR3 DNA reads TGTGCCAGCAGTCGACTAGCGGGAGATGGAGAGACCCAGTACTTC.

The chain has TRBV27 and TRBJ1-2; maybe TRBD1 (6 bases). Germline V gene data show CDR1 as MNHEY and CDR2 as SMNVEV (reference sequence). The CDR3 sequence is 12 residues long. Trimming removed 7 bases from V and 7 bases from J, with 13 bases in between. The DNA of the CDR3 is TGTGCCAGCACGAACCCAGGGGTTGGCTACACCTTC. Protein: CASTNPGVGYTF.

The rearrangement joins TRBV25-1 to TRBJ2-1; 7 nucleotides agree with TRBD2. Germline V gene lookup returns CDR1 MGHDK and CDR2 SYGVNS. The V gene end was trimmed by 8 bases and the J gene end by 3 bases; junction bases not matched to a gene: 16. This CDR3 is 17 amino acids long. CDR3 amino acids: CASSPRGGGPNYNEQFF. The CDR3 bases are TGTGCCAGCTCCCCACGCGGGGGAGGGCCTAACTACAATGAGCAGTTCTTC.

The chain is built from TRBV11-3 and TRBJ1-1; 7 positions agree with TRBD1. The CDR3 contains 13 residues. The V and J ends lost 5 bases and 4 bases, in that order; junction bases with no gene match: 4. Looked up from germline, CDR1 is SGHNT and CDR2 is YENEEA. The CDR3 sequence is CASSLGQSTEAFF. The CDR3, as DNA: TGTGCCAGCAGCCTGGGACAGAGCACTGAAGCTTTCTTT.

V gene TRBV2 combines with J gene TRBJ1-2, with 7 bases lining up with TRBD1. The V gene end was trimmed by 7 bases and the J gene end by 8 bases; junction bases not matched to a gene: 13. Per germline, CDR1 SNHLY and CDR2 FYNNEI. The CDR3 is 14 amino acids. The chain's CDR3 is CASKGTEPFEGYTF. As DNA, the CDR3 is TGTGCCAGCAAAGGGACAGAACCTTTTGAGGGCTACACCTTC.

This CDR3 reads CASSLTDGAEQFF. The CDR3 region has the DNA TGTGCCAGCTCCCTGACAGATGGGGCTGAGCAGTTCTTC. The rearrangement links TRBV18 to TRBJ2-1; a possible D gene is TRBD1 (5 bases). Trimming removed 6 bases from V and 9 bases from J, with 15 bases in between. The V gene's germline CDR1 is KGHSH and CDR2 LQKENI. CDR3 length: 13 residues.

The rearrangement joins TRBV28 to TRBJ2-1; 8 positions agree with TRBD2. CDR1 and CDR2 from the germline V gene are MDHEN and SYDVKM. J was trimmed by 9 bases and V by 6 bases; bases with no gene match: 4. The CDR3 sequence is 12 residues long. The CDR3 nucleotides are TGTGCCAGCAGATCCGGACTAGCTGAGCAGTTCTTC. Translation gives CASRSGLAEQFF.

V gene TRBV2 combines with J gene TRBJ2-2; 11 bases match TRBD2. This CDR3 comprises 14 residues. The germline gives CDR1 SNHLY, CDR2 FYNNEI. V dropped 8 bases and J dropped 3; count of bases not matched to a gene: 2. CDR3: CASGGLADTGELFF. As DNA, the CDR3 is TGTGCCAGCGGGGGACTAGCGGACACCGGGGAGCTGTTTTTT.

The chain joins TRBV6-5 to TRBJ2-7; 8 bases agree with TRBD2. The CDR3 consists of 15 residues. V lost 5 bases and J lost 6; bases outside the gene matches: 12. Germline assignment: CDR1 MNHEY and CDR2 SVGAGI. The DNA for the CDR3 is TGTGCCAGCAGTACCCATAGCGGGGATGGGCGCGAGCAGTACTTC. This translates into CASSTHSGDGREQYF.

The genes are TRBV16 and TRBJ1-2; 12 positions agree with TRBD1. J gave up 2 bases and V 3 bases, and 13 bases lay outside the gene matches. Germline CDR1 KGHSY, CDR2 FQNENV. The CDR3 totals 19 residues. DNA of the CDR3: TGTGCCAGCAGCCACAGTCAGAGGGACAGGGGGCGTCCCAACTATGGCTACACCTTC. Protein sequence: CASSHSQRDRGRPNYGYTF.

The gene calls are TRBV4-1 and TRBJ1-5, with D maybe TRBD1 (5 bases). The V end lost 0 bases, the J end lost 0 bases, and 12 bases lay between the germline ends. The germline V gene has CDR1 MGHRA and CDR2 YSYEKL. The CDR3 sequence is 17 residues long. CDR3 coding DNA: TGCGCCAGCAGCCAAGATCTTAGGGGAAATAGCAATCAGCCCCAGCATTTT. Residues: CASSQDLRGNSNQPQHF.

The J gene is TRBJ1-2, the V gene TRBV5-1; D ambiguous. The ends were cut back, 0 bases at V and 8 bases at J, with 14 bases in the middle. The CDR3 is made up of 14 amino acids. Per the germline V gene, CDR1 is SGHRS and CDR2 is YFSETQ. Written as DNA, the CDR3 is TGCGCCAGCAGCTTGGATGCGGGTTTGGACGGCTACACCTTC. Translating gives CASSLDAGLDGYTF. Full variable domain (rest looked up from reference TRBV5-1 and TRBJ1-2): KAGVTQTPRYLIKTRGQQVTLSCSPISGHRSVSWYQQTPGQGLQFLFEYFSETQRNKGNFPGRFSGRQFSNSRSEMNVSTLELGDSALYLCASSLDAGLDGYTFGSGTRLTVV.

This clone was detected only once. The chain couples TRBV7-2 to TRBJ2-5; D possibly corresponds to TRBD2 (5 bases). Germline V gene sequence: CDR1 SGHTA, CDR2 FQGNSA. Trimming stripped 5 bases from V and 5 bases from J, with 12 bases between. CDR3 size: 13 residues. In nucleotides, the CDR3 is TGTGCCAGCAGCCCGAGGGCCGGGGAGACCCAGTACTTC. Protein sequence: CASSPRAGETQYF.

The J gene is TRBJ2-7, the V gene TRBV6-5, with 8 positions matching TRBD2. The junction had 2 bases not matched to a gene; V was cut back by 8 bases and J by 2 bases. This CDR3 contains 12 residues. The germline V gene has CDR1 MNHEY and CDR2 SVGAGI. For the CDR3, the DNA is TGTGCCAGCCGGGGGGGGCCCTACGAGCAGTACTTC. Residues: CASRGGPYEQYF.

The chain uses TRBV19 and TRBJ2-1, with TRBD2 matching over 9 bases. The J segment lost 6 bases and the V segment lost 2 bases, leaving 8 bases of the junction unmatched. The CDR3 has 16 residues. From germline, CDR1 is LNHDA and CDR2 SQIVND (reference sequence). The CDR3 region has the DNA TGTGCCAGTAGTATACTTAGCGGGGGTCCTCTCAATGAGCAGTTCTTC. It translates to CASSILSGGPLNEQFF. Variable domain in full (rest from reference TRBV19 and TRBJ2-1): DGGITQSPKYLFRKEGQNVTLSCEQNLNHDAMYWYRQDPGQGLRLIYYSQIVNDFQKGDIAEGYSVSREKKESFPLTVTSAQKNPTAFYLCASSILSGGPLNEQFFGPGTRLTVL.

This clone has a handful of counts. The rearrangement joins TRBV24-1 to TRBJ1-2; 8 bases line up with TRBD1. Germline lookup yields CDR1 KGHDR and CDR2 SFDVKD. J was trimmed by 6 bases and V by 2 bases; bases with no gene match: 13. The CDR3 length is 17 residues. In DNA form, the CDR3 reads TGTGCCACCAGTGATTCCGGACAGGGTTTTTCCTTACATGGCTACACCTTC. This encodes CATSDSGQGFSLHGYTF.

The chain links TRBV18 to TRBJ1-5; TRBD1 is a possible D gene (5 bases). Per the germline V gene, CDR1 is KGHSH and CDR2 is LQKENI. V shed 8 bases and J shed 0 bases, with 11 bases lying between them. This CDR3 contains 14 residues. The CDR3 DNA sequence: TGTGCCAGCGCGGGGGGAGATAGCAATCAGCCCCAGCATTTT. It encodes CASAGGDSNQPQHF.